The entry below describes one TCR beta chain. V lost 0 bases to trimming and J lost 9 bases; unmatched junction nucleotides: 7. The germline gives CDR1 MGHRA, CDR2 YSYEKL. The CDR3 is 14 residues long. The data derive from a study of blood T cell repertoires in COVID-19. Two negative PCRs, clearance, or symptom resolution characterized the recovered Cohort 3 donors. Original methodology: Reference gene primer amplification gave estimated nucleated cell counts. Clones were read by immunoSEQ multiplex PCR, and TCRdb kept only the in-frame ones, dropping some. V, J and clone size derive from that table, while D and trimming were established from the DNA sequence. This sample has about 140,000 clones, with 60% to 80% found just once.

The specimen was PBMCs or T cells enriched from blood (not recorded which). The rearrangement links TRBV4-1 to TRBJ1-2; 7 nucleotides match TRBD1. The sequence came from a woman aged 45-65 years who had recovered from COVID-19. Written as DNA, the CDR3 is TGCGCCAGCAGCCAAGATTTACAGGGGCTCCGCTACACCTTC. Translation gives CASSQDLQGLRYTF.